Listed below are T cell receptor beta chains from one sample, sequenced in a study of CD8 T cells in ankylosing spondylitis. TCRdb re-called the 5' RACE reads with MiXCR, one entry per CDR3 protein. Of about 130,000 distinct CDR3 sequences listed, around 9% are singletons. The specimen was blood, either unsorted or a sorted T cell fraction (not recorded which). The receptors here all came from a male donor with ankylosing spondylitis or in good health (not recorded which). Each CDR3 is given with its conserved first and last residue. A D gene is named only where the DNA matches it firmly. Size is omitted from some rows. Given values are once, few, many or a class for expanded clones.

TRBV27	many	TRBD2	TRBJ2-1	CASMRLASNNEQFF	TGTGCCAGCATGAGACTAGCGTCAAACAATGAGCAGTTCTTC
TRBV7-2	few	TRBD2	TRBJ2-3	CASSPGLVADTQYF	TGTGCCAGCAGCCCTGGACTAGTTGCAGATACGCAGTATTTT
TRBV5-1	many	.	TRBJ2-5	CASSFAGAQETQYF	TGCGCCAGCAGCTTTGCCGGGGCCCAAGAGACCCAGTACTTC
TRBV5-1	many	.	TRBJ2-7	CASDSWVPYEQYF	TGCGCCAGCGACTCATGGGTGCCCTACGAGCAGTACTTC
TRBV11-2	many	.	TRBJ1-1	CASRAGRLNTEAFF	TGTGCCAGCAGGGCCGGCAGATTGAACACTGAAGCTTTCTTT
TRBV5-1	few	TRBD2	TRBJ2-5	CASSYGAGGSQETQYF	TGCGCCAGCAGCTATGGGGCGGGAGGATCGCAAGAGACCCAGTACTTC
TRBV5-1	.	TRBD1	TRBJ2-2	CASSLRDRGLGTGELFF	TGCGCCAGCAGCCTCCGGGACAGGGGGCTTGGCACCGGGGAGCTGTTTTTT
TRBV12-3/TRBV12-4	once	.	TRBJ2-5	CASSLNMQETQYF	TGTGCCAGCAGTTTAAACATGCAAGAGACCCAGTACTTC
TRBV25-1	few	.	TRBJ2-1	CASSERRGHEQFF	TGTGCCAGCAGTGAAAGAAGGGGACATGAGCAGTTCTTC
TRBV5-8	many	TRBD2	TRBJ2-1	CASSLSSPGWTSYNEQFF	TGTGCCAGCAGCTTGAGTTCACCGGGTTGGACTAGCTACAATGAGCAGTTCTTC
TRBV29-1	many	TRBD1	TRBJ1-1	CSATTGGYTEAFF	TGCAGCGCCACGACAGGGGGTTACACTGAAGCTTTCTTT
TRBV14	many	.	TRBJ2-3	CASSTLMARPDTQYF	TGTGCCAGCAGCACCCTGATGGCGCGCCCGGATACGCAGTATTTT
TRBV29-1	medium-sized	.	TRBJ2-2	CSVHVPGDSNTGELFF	TGCAGCGTTCATGTCCCAGGGGATTCGAACACCGGGGAGCTGTTTTTT
TRBV6-2/TRBV6-3	.	.	TRBJ1-1	CASSYTQTRAEAFF	TGTGCCAGCAGCTACACTCAGACCAGGGCTGAAGCTTTCTTT
TRBV7-7	.	.	TRBJ2-7	CASSLAAEATYEQYF	TGTGCCAGCAGCTTAGCGGCGGAGGCCACCTACGAGCAGTACTTC
TRBV20-1	.	TRBD2	TRBJ2-3	CSSVAGGITDTQYF	TGCAGTTCAGTGGCGGGAGGGATCACAGATACGCAGTATTTT
TRBV7-2	few	.	TRBJ2-7	CASSPSYGSYEQYF	TGTGCCAGCAGCCCCTCCTACGGGAGTTACGAGCAGTACTTC
TRBV2	few	.	TRBJ2-5	CASSEGRGQETQYF	TGTGCCAGCAGTGAAGGACGGGGACAAGAGACCCAGTACTTC
TRBV28	many	.	TRBJ2-7	CASSLGQPEQYF	TGTGCCAGCAGTTTGGGCCAGCCCGAGCAGTACTTC
TRBV5-1	.	TRBD2	TRBJ2-6	CASSLLAGMGGANGLTF	TGCGCCAGCAGCTTACTAGCGGGAATGGGTGGGGCCAACGGCCTGACTTTC
TRBV5-6	many	.	TRBJ2-7	CASSLAADSYEQYF	TGTGCCAGCAGCTTGGCCGCAGATTCCTACGAGCAGTACTTC
TRBV12-3/TRBV12-4	many	TRBD1	TRBJ1-2	CASRGTGTKGYTF	TGTGCCAGCAGGGGGACAGGGACCAAGGGCTACACCTTC
TRBV20-1	many	TRBD1	TRBJ1-5	CSARTGADNQPQHF	TGCAGTGCGCGCACAGGGGCTGACAATCAGCCCCAGCATTTT
TRBV7-8	many	.	TRBJ2-7	CASSLAWGTQTYEQYF	TGTGCCAGCAGCTTAGCGTGGGGGACACAAACCTACGAGCAGTACTTC
TRBV5-5	many	.	TRBJ2-4	CASSLELPGFLNIQYF	TGTGCCAGCAGCTTGGAATTGCCGGGATTCCTAAACATTCAGTACTTC
TRBV20-1	many	.	TRBJ2-1	CSAITTTPPRNEQFF	TGCAGTGCTATAACGACTACTCCCCCTCGGAATGAGCAGTTCTTC
TRBV7-2	.	TRBD1	TRBJ1-5	CASSIRTGSYQPQHF	TGTGCCAGCAGCATCAGGACAGGGAGTTATCAGCCCCAGCATTTT
TRBV4-1	few	.	TRBJ2-4	CASSQDSRTSIAKNIQYF	TGCGCCAGCAGCCAAGATAGCCGCACCTCCATAGCCAAAAACATTCAGTACTTC
TRBV20-1	many	.	TRBJ1-5	CSATKGRNNQPQHF	TGCAGTGCGACGAAGGGGCGCAACAATCAGCCCCAGCATTTT
TRBV5-1	many	.	TRBJ1-1	CASSLEVGEAFF	TGCGCCAGCAGCTTGGAGGTGGGGGAAGCTTTCTTT
TRBV6-1	.	.	TRBJ1-2	CASSIKQGDGFYGYTF	TGTGCCAGCAGTATCAAACAGGGAGACGGCTTCTATGGCTACACCTTC
TRBV5-1	.	.	TRBJ2-2	CASSIPGTNTGELFF	TGCGCCAGCAGCATACCCGGGACAAACACCGGGGAGCTGTTTTTT
TRBV20-1	many	TRBD1	TRBJ1-1	CSARERQGVGTEAFF	TGCAGTGCTAGAGAACGACAGGGGGTTGGGACTGAAGCTTTCTTT
TRBV5-6	many	.	TRBJ2-1	CASSLYSGRHNEQFF	TGTGCCAGCAGCTTGTATTCGGGCAGACACAATGAGCAGTTCTTC
TRBV20-1	few	TRBD2	TRBJ2-7	CSRNELAGKVEQYF	TGCAGTCGAAACGAACTAGCGGGAAAAGTGGAGCAGTACTTC